The rows below give T cell receptor beta chains drawn from one sample of a study of preoperative IRX-2 immunotherapy in early breast cancer. TCRdb's table, derived via immunoSEQ multiplex PCR, lists solely in-frame clones and lacks some. This repertoire shows approximately 38,000 clones, 82% found once; its top ten account for about 1.5%. The material was lymph node tissue, obtained after IRX-2 immunotherapy. The receptors were gathered from a human donor with breast cancer. CDR3s include the opening cysteine and the closing phenylalanine or tryptophan. The D gene is left open where the match is weak. Clone size is stated in some rows and not others, as once, few, many or a class when expanded.

j_gene,d_gene,v_gene,abundance,CDR3aa,CDR3nt
TRBJ1-6,NA,TRBV25-1,NA,CASSDDWGTRSPLHF,TGTGCCAGCAGTGATGATTGGGGGACGAGGTCACCCCTCCACTTT
TRBJ1-1,NA,TRBV10-1,NA,CASSDTQNTEAFF,TGCGCCAGCAGTGATACCCAGAACACTGAAGCTTTCTTT
TRBJ1-2,NA,TRBV11-3,few,CASSLVTEGDGYTF,TGTGCCAGCAGCTTAGTAACGGAAGGGGACGGCTACACCTTC
TRBJ1-5,NA,TRBV1,NA,CASSHEGVNQPQHF,TGCGCCAGCAGCCACGAAGGCGTCAATCAGCCCCAGCATTTT
TRBJ1-1,NA,TRBV29-1,NA,CSAATRRWNTEAFF,TGCAGCGCCGCGACCCGACGGTGGAACACTGAAGCTTTCTTT
TRBJ2-2,NA,TRBV12-2,once,CATAGQKNTGELFF,TGTGCCACCGCGGGACAGAAAAACACCGGGGAGCTGTTTTTT
TRBJ1-6,NA,TRBV6-8,NA,CASETADSLHYYNSPLHF,TGTGCCAGCGAGACGGCGGACAGTTTACATTACTATAATTCACCCCTCCACTTT
TRBJ2-3,TRBD2,TRBV7-7,NA,CASSTAWLAVPREGQYF,TGTGCCAGCAGCACTGCCTGGCTAGCGGTCCCTCGAGAGGGGCAGTATTTT
TRBJ2-3,NA,TRBV19,few,CASKPRGVQDTQYF,TGTGCCAGTAAACCCAGGGGGGTTCAAGATACGCAGTATTTT
TRBJ1-3,NA,TRBV18,NA,CASSPRGNLYGNTIYF,TGTGCCAGCTCACCCCGCGGCAACCTTTATGGAAACACCATATATTTT
TRBJ1-2,NA,TRBV10-3,NA,CAISESRRLDFYGYTF,TGTGCCATCAGTGAGTCGAGGAGACTCGACTTCTATGGCTACACCTTC
TRBJ1-5,NA,TRBV6-8,NA,CASSQGTGGNQPQHF,TGTGCCAGCAGTCAGGGGACGGGGGGCAATCAGCCCCAGCATTTT
TRBJ1-1,NA,TRBV6-8,once,CASTLYQGQAAFF,TGTGCCAGCACCCTCTATCAGGGCCAGGCAGCTTTCTTT
TRBJ1-4,TRBD1,TRBV5-1,NA,CASSSGQGAVGEKLFF,TGCGCCAGCAGCTCCGGACAGGGGGCTGTTGGGGAAAAACTGTTTTTT
TRBJ1-2,NA,TRBV4-1,NA,CASSQDLGASNYGYTF,TGCGCCAGCAGCCAAGATCTAGGGGCCTCAAACTATGGCTACACCTTC
TRBJ2-1,NA,TRBV11-3,NA,CASSFSTGHYNEQFF,TGTGCCAGCAGCTTCTCAACGGGGCACTACAATGAGCAGTTCTTC
TRBJ2-3,NA,TRBV28,NA,CASSLRGAGTDTQYF,TGTGCCAGCAGTTTAAGGGGGGCCGGCACAGATACGCAGTATTTT
TRBJ1-2,NA,TRBV7-5,NA,CASRRDRVGYGYTF,TGTGCCAGCAGGCGTGACAGGGTGGGGTACGGCTACACCTTC
TRBJ2-5,TRBD1,TRBV30,NA,CAWTNIPGQSQETQYF,TGTGCCTGGACTAACATCCCGGGACAGTCCCAAGAGACCCAGTACTTC
TRBJ2-1,TRBD2,TRBV19,NA,CASLGAGGPSGEQFF,TGTGCCAGCCTAGGAGCGGGGGGGCCTTCCGGGGAGCAGTTCTTC
TRBJ2-1,NA,TRBV4-1,NA,CASSQDRMSSYNEQFF,TGCGCCAGCAGCCAAGACAGGATGAGCTCCTACAATGAGCAGTTCTTC
TRBJ1-5,NA,TRBV7-4,few,CASSLDAEMAQHF,TGTGCCAGCAGCTTAGACGCTGAGATGGCCCAGCATTTT
TRBJ1-5,NA,TRBV10-3,NA,CAISESRGHLEGNQPQHF,TGTGCCATCAGTGAGTCGAGGGGACACTTGGAAGGCAATCAGCCCCAGCATTTT
TRBJ1-5,NA,TRBV19,NA,CASSRQDTNQPQHF,TGTGCCAGTAGTCGGCAGGACACCAATCAGCCCCAGCATTTT
TRBJ2-7,TRBD1,TRBV11-3,NA,CASSLEGTGAYEQYF,TGTGCCAGCAGTTTAGAGGGGACAGGAGCCTACGAGCAGTACTTC
TRBJ1-4,NA,TRBV15,NA,CATSRDWAGFEKLFF,TGTGCCACCAGCAGAGATTGGGCAGGTTTCGAAAAACTGTTTTTT
TRBJ1-4,NA,TRBV15,NA,CATSRAALGTNEKLFF,TGTGCCACCAGCAGGGCCGCGCTCGGAACTAATGAAAAACTGTTTTTT
TRBJ1-5,NA,TRBV29-1,NA,CSAASGHNQPQHF,TGCAGCGCGGCAAGTGGACATAATCAGCCCCAGCATTTT
TRBJ1-2,NA,TRBV30,NA,CAWSVRGYGLHYGYTF,TGTGCCTGGAGTGTACGAGGGTACGGGCTACACTATGGCTACACCTTC
TRBJ1-5,TRBD1,TRBV5-1,NA,CASSLEGGDQPQHF,TGCGCCAGCAGCTTGGAAGGGGGCGATCAGCCCCAGCATTTT
TRBJ1-1,TRBD1,TRBV19,once,CASSHQGATGTEAFF,TGTGCCAGTAGTCATCAGGGGGCGACCGGGACTGAAGCTTTCTTT
TRBJ2-7,TRBD1,TRBV5-1,NA,CASSLDGQGGEQYF,TGCGCCAGCAGCTTGGACGGACAGGGTGGGGAGCAGTACTTC
TRBJ1-2,NA,TRBV19,once,CASSRTGYGYTF,TGTGCCAGTAGCCGAACAGGGTATGGCTACACCTTC
TRBJ2-2,NA,TRBV6-8,medium-sized,CATGRGLDTGELFF,TGTGCCACAGGTCGGGGGCTCGACACCGGGGAGCTGTTTTTT
TRBJ1-3,NA,TRBV11-3,NA,CASSKGVSGNTIYF,TGTGCCAGCAGCAAGGGGGTCTCTGGAAACACCATATATTTT
TRBJ2-7,NA,TRBV19,NA,CASSIGGGYYEQYF,TGTGCCAGTAGTATAGGCGGGGGCTACTACGAGCAGTACTTC
TRBJ1-1,NA,TRBV5-1,NA,CASSPVPGNTEAFF,TGCGCCAGCAGCCCGGTACCAGGTAACACTGAAGCTTTCTTT
TRBJ1-3,NA,TRBV19,NA,CASSIVGTTGNTIYF,TGTGCCAGTAGTATAGTCGGGACTACTGGAAACACCATATATTTT
TRBJ2-1,NA,TRBV11-3,NA,CASSLDVVTYNEQFF,TGTGCCAGCAGCTTAGACGTGGTCACCTACAATGAGCAGTTCTTC
TRBJ1-4,NA,TRBV6-8,NA,CASSYHTRSALSEKLFF,TGTGCCAGCAGTTACCACACACGGAGCGCGCTGAGTGAAAAACTGTTTTTT
TRBJ2-7,TRBD2,TRBV5-1,NA,CASSSGGSTPYEQYF,TGCGCCAGCAGTAGCGGGGGGTCCACCCCCTACGAGCAGTACTTC